These 23 T cell receptor beta chains share one sample of origin, sequenced in a study of cytomegalovirus exposure and HLA in healthy donors. Amplification used 60 Vbeta primers and 13 Jbeta primers. Generated by immunoSEQ multiplex PCR, the TCRdb table keeps only in-frame clones and is missing some. The ten most abundant clones cover 3% to 4% of a sample with 50,000 to 70,000 clones. Sample: PBMCs. Every receptor here comes from a male donor in good health and CMV-seronegative.

V usage is TRBV28 and J usage is TRBJ2-5; D is undetermined. Looked up from germline, CDR1 is MDHEN and CDR2 is SYDVKM. The CDR3 loop spans 12 amino acids. Trimming pared 6 bases from V and 7 bases from J, leaving 12 bases between. CDR3 coding DNA: TGTGCCAGCAGCCCACCTCCCGGGACCCAGTACTTC. This sequence encodes CASSPPPGTQYF.

The V call is TRBV14, the J call TRBJ2-5, with unresolved D. This CDR3 contains 12 residues. V shed 4 bases and J shed 7 bases, with 10 bases lying between them. The germline V gene encodes CDR1 SGHDN and CDR2 FVKESK. CDR3 amino acids: CASSLEPRTQYF. Written as DNA, the CDR3 is TGTGCCAGCAGCCTAGAACCGAGGACCCAGTACTTC.

The chain uses TRBV27 and TRBJ2-1; D gene unclear. Germline CDR1 MNHEY, CDR2 SMNVEV (reference sequence). The ends were cut back, 8 bases at V and 3 bases at J, with 8 bases in the middle. CDR3 length: 12 amino acids. CDR3 loop: CASRRSYNEQFF. CDR3 DNA: TGTGCCAGCCGGCGGAGCTACAATGAGCAGTTCTTC.

V gene TRBV28 combines with J gene TRBJ2-3; D is perhaps TRBD1 (6 bases). Deletions cut 3 bases from V and 5 bases from J, with 9 bases between. CDR1 is MDHEN and CDR2 is SYDVKM in the germline V gene. This CDR3 is built from 13 residues. DNA for the CDR3: TGTGCCAGCAGTTTGGACAGAAGAGATACGCAGTATTTT. Translation gives CASSLDRRDTQYF.

The V and J genes are TRBV10-3 and TRBJ1-6; D is undetermined. V gave up 2 bases and J gave up 7 bases, with 18 bases separating them. CDR3 size: 17 residues. The germline gives CDR1 ENHRY, CDR2 SYGVKD. CDR3 region: CAISEGAALWRNSPLHF. The CDR3 nucleotides are TGTGCCATCAGTGAGGGAGCGGCCTTATGGAGGAATTCACCCCTCCACTTT.

V usage is TRBV6-5 and J usage is TRBJ2-5; the match to TRBD1 covers 10 bases. V shed 2 bases and J 3 bases; nucleotides not matched to a gene: 0. The CDR3 spans 14 residues. The germline V gene has CDR1 MNHEY and CDR2 SVGAGI. CDR3 sequence (DNA): TGTGCCAGCAGTTACGGGACAGGGGAAGAGACCCAGTACTTC. Translated: CASSYGTGEETQYF.

The V gene is TRBV19, the J gene TRBJ1-2; 7 positions match TRBD1. The CDR3 is 18 amino acids. J was trimmed by 0 bases and V by 5 bases; bases with no gene match: 15. Germline CDR1 LNHDA, CDR2 SQIVND (reference sequence). CDR3 loop: CASSPPGWTGVSNYGYTF. The CDR3 bases are TGTGCCAGTAGTCCCCCCGGTTGGACAGGAGTTTCTAACTATGGCTACACCTTC.

The rearrangement joins TRBV28 to TRBJ2-3; tentatively, D is TRBD1 (6 bases). This CDR3 is 13 amino acids long. CDR1 is MDHEN, CDR2 SYDVKM, per germline. The V end lost 6 bases, the J end lost 3 bases, and 10 bases lay between the germline ends. CDR3 sequence reads: CASRLQGTDTQYF. CDR3 DNA sequence: TGTGCCAGCAGATTACAGGGTACAGATACGCAGTATTTT.

The CDR3 region is CASSLRSGRGYEQYF. In nucleotides, the CDR3 is TGTGCCAGCAGCTTGCGGAGCGGGAGAGGCTACGAGCAGTACTTC. The V call is TRBV7-8, the J call TRBJ2-7; 8 positions match TRBD2. CDR3 size: 15 residues. Per the germline V gene, CDR1 is SGHVS and CDR2 is FQNEAQ. Trimming removed 3 bases from V and 3 bases from J; junction bases left unmatched: 7. Full variable domain (outside the CDR3, taken from reference TRBV7-8 and TRBJ2-7): GAGVSQSPRYKVAKRGQDVALRCDPISGHVSLFWYQQALGQGPEFLTYFQNEAQLDKSGLPSDRFFAERPEGSVSTLKIQRTQQEDSAVYLCASSLRSGRGYEQYFGPGTRLTVT.

This sequence joins TRBV10-2 and TRBJ2-3; 9 nucleotides align to TRBD2. The CDR3 totals 16 residues. CDR1 and CDR2 (germline): WSHSY, SAAADI. With 8 bases clipped from V and 4 bases from J, the junction kept 13 bases outside the gene matches. CDR3 coding DNA: TGCGCCAGCCTCCAGCCGGGCGGGAGGGCTTCAGATACGCAGTATTTT. Its protein product is CASLQPGGRASDTQYF.

The chain links TRBV10-3 to TRBJ2-3; D unclear. CDR1 is ENHRY, CDR2 SYGVKD, per germline. This CDR3 region has 14 residues. The ends were cut back, 0 bases at V and 4 bases at J, with 8 bases in the middle. In DNA, the CDR3 is TGTGCCATCAGTGAGTCGTTGGTAGCAGATACGCAGTATTTT. Translating gives CAISESLVADTQYF.

In terms of frequency, this clone is medium-sized. The chain is built from TRBV5-1 and TRBJ2-7; 7 nucleotides match TRBD1. Looked up from germline, CDR1 is SGHRS and CDR2 is YFSETQ. The V and J ends lost 1 base and 3 bases, in that order; junction bases with no gene match: 7. This CDR3 is built from 15 residues. The CDR3 DNA is TGCGCCAGCAGCTTGACGCCAGGGGGAATCTACGAGCAGTACTTC. Its protein is CASSLTPGGIYEQYF.

Considering frequency, this clone is medium-sized (0.01 to 0.1%). The J gene is TRBJ1-4, the V gene TRBV4-1; 7 positions agree with TRBD1. CDR1 and CDR2 (germline): MGHRA, YSYEKL. V dropped 0 bases and J dropped 8; count of bases not matched to a gene: 6. The CDR3 covers 15 residues. The CDR3 coding sequence is TGCGCCAGCAGCCAAGAGGGGACAGCTGCGGAAAAACTGTTTTTT. The encoded protein is CASSQEGTAAEKLFF.

V and J are TRBV5-1 and TRBJ2-1; 11 nucleotides align to TRBD2. With 4 bases clipped from V and 0 bases from J, the junction kept 9 bases outside the gene matches. CDR3 length: 18 amino acids. In germline, CDR1 is SGHRS, CDR2 YFSETQ. The CDR3 DNA sequence: TGCGCCAGCAGCGGTTCTAGCGGGGGGCCCAGCTCCTACAATGAGCAGTTCTTC. It encodes CASSGSSGGPSSYNEQFF.

J is TRBJ1-5 and V is TRBV4-1; D uncertain. Trimming removed 1 base from V and 1 base from J, with 20 bases in between. There are 19 residues in the CDR3. From germline, CDR1 is MGHRA and CDR2 YSYEKL. The CDR3 coding sequence is TGCGCCAGCAGCCAAGGAGGATTCCATCCTGAAACGAGCAATCAGCCCCAGCATTTT. Protein: CASSQGGFHPETSNQPQHF.

CDR3 nucleotides: TGTGCCAGCAAACGCAACAGGGACGAGCAGTACTTC. Its translation is CASKRNRDEQYF. The chain recombines TRBV2 with TRBJ2-7; tentatively, D is TRBD1 (6 bases). Trimming stripped 7 bases from V and 5 bases from J, with 12 bases between. Germline CDR1 is SNHLY and CDR2 is FYNNEI. CDR3 length equals 12 residues. The variable domain in full, completed from reference TRBV2 and TRBJ2-7, reads EPEVTQTPSHQVTQMGQEVILRCVPISNHLYFYWYRQILGQKVEFLVSFYNNEISEKSEIFDDQFSVERPDGSNFTLKIRSTKLEDSAMYFCASKRNRDEQYFGPGTRLTVT.

This chain uses TRBV25-1 with TRBJ1-1; 9 nucleotides agree with TRBD1. The CDR3 has 14 amino acids. The trim removed 7 bases at V and 2 bases at J, leaving 5 bases unmatched. The germline gives CDR1 MGHDK, CDR2 SYGVNS. The CDR3 spells CASTPDRGNTEAFF. The CDR3 nucleotides read TGTGCCAGCACTCCGGACAGGGGTAACACTGAAGCTTTCTTT.

The chain recombines TRBV6-1 with TRBJ2-7, with 9 bases lining up with TRBD1. Trimming cost V 11 bases and J 2 bases; bases outside gene matches: 7. Germline V lookup: CDR1 MNHNS, CDR2 SASEGT. The CDR3 is 13 residues long. CDR3 region: CAGGTGLAYEQYF. The CDR3 coding sequence is TGTGCCGGAGGGACAGGGCTCGCCTACGAGCAGTACTTC.

This chain connects TRBV27 to TRBJ1-1, with D possibly being TRBD1 (5 bases). V was trimmed by 2 bases and J by 2 bases, leaving 6 bases between them. CDR3 length: 13 amino acids. Germline V gene sequence: CDR1 MNHEY, CDR2 SMNVEV (reference sequence). This CDR3 is CASSLRGNTEAFF. The DNA of the CDR3 is TGTGCCAGCAGTTTAAGGGGAAACACTGAAGCTTTCTTT.

The V gene is TRBV4-1, the J gene TRBJ2-3, with D possibly matching TRBD2 (5 bases). V dropped 4 bases and J dropped 1 base, with 21 bases sitting between them. The CDR3 is 18 amino acids. Germline values: CDR1 MGHRA, CDR2 YSYEKL. CDR3 amino acids: CASSPADRYRWGTDTQYF. DNA for the CDR3: TGCGCCAGCAGCCCAGCGGACCGATATCGGTGGGGCACAGATACGCAGTATTTT.

The chain joins TRBV18 to TRBJ2-1; TRBD1 agrees at 8 bases. The CDR3 spans 15 residues. In germline, CDR1 is KGHSH, CDR2 LQKENI. V shed 3 bases, J shed 3 bases, and the junction held 4 bases outside the gene matches. The CDR3 here is CASSPGQGYYNEQFF. In DNA form, the CDR3 reads TGTGCCAGCTCACCCGGACAGGGATACTACAATGAGCAGTTCTTC.

V usage is TRBV10-3 and J usage is TRBJ1-2; possibly TRBD1 for D (5 bases). From germline, CDR1 is ENHRY and CDR2 SYGVKD. The V and J ends lost 4 bases and 2 bases respectively, with 14 bases between them. This CDR3 is 15 amino acids long. The CDR3 DNA is TGTGCCATCAGTGGAGACGGGACTCTCAACTATGGCTACACCTTC. It translates to CAISGDGTLNYGYTF.

On this clone itself: The sample holds other DNA sequences that translate to the same CDR3. The DNA for the CDR3 is TGTGCCAGCAGGCAGGGTGGGGAGACCCAGTACTTC. Protein product: CASRQGGETQYF. The V and J genes are TRBV6-6 and TRBJ2-5; D is possibly TRBD1 (5 bases). CDR3 length: 12 residues. Germline V gives CDR1 MNHNY, CDR2 SVGAGI (reference sequence). V gave up 6 bases and J gave up 5 bases, with 10 bases separating them.